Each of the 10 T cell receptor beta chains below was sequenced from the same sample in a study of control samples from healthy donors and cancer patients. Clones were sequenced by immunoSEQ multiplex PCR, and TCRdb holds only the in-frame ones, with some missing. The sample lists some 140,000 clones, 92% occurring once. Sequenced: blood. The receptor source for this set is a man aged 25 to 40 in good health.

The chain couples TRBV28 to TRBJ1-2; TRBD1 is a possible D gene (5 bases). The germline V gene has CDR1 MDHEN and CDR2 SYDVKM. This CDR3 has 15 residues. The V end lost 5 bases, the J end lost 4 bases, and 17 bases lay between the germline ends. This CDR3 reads CASSKDSAGSYGYTF. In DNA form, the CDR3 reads TGTGCCAGCAGTAAAGACAGCGCCGGGTCCTATGGCTACACCTTC.

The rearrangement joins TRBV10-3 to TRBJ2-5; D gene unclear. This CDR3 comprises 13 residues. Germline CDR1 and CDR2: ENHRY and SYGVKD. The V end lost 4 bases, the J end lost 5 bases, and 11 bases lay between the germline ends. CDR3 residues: CAISGGLMETQYF. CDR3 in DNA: TGTGCCATCAGTGGAGGTCTAATGGAGACCCAGTACTTC.

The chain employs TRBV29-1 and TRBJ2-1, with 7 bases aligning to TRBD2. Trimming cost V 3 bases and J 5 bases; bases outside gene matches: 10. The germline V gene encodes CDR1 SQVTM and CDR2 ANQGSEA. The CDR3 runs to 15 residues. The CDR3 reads CSVEEAGALHNEQFF. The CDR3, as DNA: TGCAGCGTTGAGGAGGCGGGAGCTCTTCACAATGAGCAGTTCTTC.

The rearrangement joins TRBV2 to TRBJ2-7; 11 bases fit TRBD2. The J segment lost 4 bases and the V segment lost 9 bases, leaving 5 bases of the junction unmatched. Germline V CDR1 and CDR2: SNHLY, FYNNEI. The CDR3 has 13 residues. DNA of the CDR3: TGTGCCAGTGTACTAGCGGGAGTTTACGAGCAGTACTTC. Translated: CASVLAGVYEQYF.

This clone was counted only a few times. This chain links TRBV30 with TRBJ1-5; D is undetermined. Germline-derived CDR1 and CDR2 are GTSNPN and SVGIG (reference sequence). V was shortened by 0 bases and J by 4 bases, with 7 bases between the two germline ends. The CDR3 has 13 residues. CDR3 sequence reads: CAWSVPGNQPQHF. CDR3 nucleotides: TGTGCCTGGAGTGTTCCGGGGAATCAGCCCCAGCATTTT. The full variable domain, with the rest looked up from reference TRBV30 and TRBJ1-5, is SQTIHQWPATLVQPVGSPLSLECTVEGTSNPNLYWYRQAAGRGLQLLFYSVGIGQISSEVPQNLSASRPQDRQFILSSKKLLLSDSGFYLCAWSVPGNQPQHFGDGTRLSIL.

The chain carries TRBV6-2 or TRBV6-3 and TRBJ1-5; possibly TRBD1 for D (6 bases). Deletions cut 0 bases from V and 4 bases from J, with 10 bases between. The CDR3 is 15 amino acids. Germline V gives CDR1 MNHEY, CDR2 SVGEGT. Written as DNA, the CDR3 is TGTGCCAGCAGTTACTCGGGAGGGGGGAATCAGCCCCAGCATTTT. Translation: CASSYSGGGNQPQHF.

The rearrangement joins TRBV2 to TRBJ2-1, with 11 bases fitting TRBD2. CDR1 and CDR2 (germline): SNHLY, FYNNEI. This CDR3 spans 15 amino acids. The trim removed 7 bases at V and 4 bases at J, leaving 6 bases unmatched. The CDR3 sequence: CASNSGTSGYNEQFF. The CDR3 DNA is TGTGCCAGCAACTCCGGGACTAGCGGTTACAATGAGCAGTTCTTC.

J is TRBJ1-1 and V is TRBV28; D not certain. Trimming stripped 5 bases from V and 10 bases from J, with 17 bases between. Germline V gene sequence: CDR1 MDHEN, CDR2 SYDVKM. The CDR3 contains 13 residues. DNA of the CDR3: TGTGCCAGCAGTCCTAAGAGACGGCGGGCAGCTTTCTTT. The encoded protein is CASSPKRRRAAFF.

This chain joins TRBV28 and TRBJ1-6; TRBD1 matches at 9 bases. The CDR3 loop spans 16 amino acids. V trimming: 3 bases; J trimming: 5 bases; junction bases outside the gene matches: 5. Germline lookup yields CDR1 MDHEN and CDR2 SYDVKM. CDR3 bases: TGTGCCAGCAGTTTGGTCCGGGACAGGGATAATTCACCCCTCCACTTT. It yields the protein CASSLVRDRDNSPLHF.

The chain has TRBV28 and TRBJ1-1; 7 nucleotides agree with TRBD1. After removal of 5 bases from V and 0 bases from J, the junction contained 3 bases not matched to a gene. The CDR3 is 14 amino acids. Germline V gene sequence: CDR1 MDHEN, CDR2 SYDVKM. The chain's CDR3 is CASSRTGVNTEAFF. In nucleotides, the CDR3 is TGTGCCAGCAGTCGTACAGGGGTGAACACTGAAGCTTTCTTT.